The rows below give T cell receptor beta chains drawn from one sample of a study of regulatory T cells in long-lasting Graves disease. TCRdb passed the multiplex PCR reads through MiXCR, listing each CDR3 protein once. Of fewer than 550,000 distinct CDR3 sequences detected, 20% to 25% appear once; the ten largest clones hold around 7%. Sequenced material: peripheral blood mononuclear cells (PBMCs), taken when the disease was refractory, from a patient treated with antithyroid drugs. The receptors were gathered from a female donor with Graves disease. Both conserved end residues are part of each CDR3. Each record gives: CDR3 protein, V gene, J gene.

CDR3 protein: CASSPTGTGGHLETQYF; V gene: TRBV12-3/TRBV12-4; J gene: TRBJ2-5
CDR3 protein: CATSDLLQGKAGELFF; V gene: TRBV24-1; J gene: TRBJ2-2
CDR3 protein: CAWKGTLQSSYNSPLHF; V gene: TRBV30; J gene: TRBJ1-6
CDR3 protein: CASTTWGRAKNIQYF; V gene: TRBV5-6; J gene: TRBJ2-4
CDR3 protein: CASSETGLRNTEAFF; V gene: TRBV9; J gene: TRBJ1-1
CDR3 protein: CASSEGVYNEQFF; V gene: TRBV2; J gene: TRBJ2-1
CDR3 protein: CASSLGGREYQETQYF; V gene: TRBV5-1; J gene: TRBJ2-5
CDR3 protein: CASSEWDRGQYTGELFF; V gene: TRBV25-1; J gene: TRBJ2-2
CDR3 protein: CASSLSGSEGNQPQHF; V gene: TRBV7-9; J gene: TRBJ1-5
CDR3 protein: CASSQGWLAKNIQYF; V gene: TRBV3-1; J gene: TRBJ2-4
CDR3 protein: CASRKDRGYQETQYF; V gene: TRBV2; J gene: TRBJ2-5
CDR3 protein: CASSVGAMNTEAFF; V gene: TRBV3-1; J gene: TRBJ1-1
CDR3 protein: CASSLESHWSEKLFF; V gene: TRBV7-2; J gene: TRBJ1-4
CDR3 protein: CASSLSYSTDTQYF; V gene: TRBV28; J gene: TRBJ2-3
CDR3 protein: CASSPTLTDTQYF; V gene: TRBV2; J gene: TRBJ2-3